This is a list of T cell receptor beta chains from one sample in a study of T cell repertoires in cytomegalovirus infection. TCRdb processed the reads anew with MiXCR; each CDR3 protein has one entry. Seen here are 650,000 to 850,000 distinct CDR3 sequences, roughly 29% observed once, and the top ten hold approximately 14%. No antigen is known for these receptors. The sample here was cultured CD8+ T cells from PBMCs, taken from culture after CMV antigen stimulation. The receptors here all came from a human donor in good health (CMV status not recorded). Some clones in this sample may be carry-over from other donors' samples. CDR3s include the opening cysteine and the closing phenylalanine or tryptophan. The D gene is left open where the match is weak. Some rows mark clone size as missing; the rest say once, few, many or name a class of expanded clone.

j_call d_call clone_size v_call cdr3_nt cdr3_aa
TRBJ2-7 NA NA TRBV6-6 TGTGCCAGCAGGTCCGACTGGGCTTCTTTCTACGAGCAGTACTTC CASRSDWASFYEQYF
TRBJ1-1 TRBD1 NA TRBV10-3 TGTGCCCCTCCCCCCGACAGGGGGCATTACACTGAAGCTTTCTTT CAPPPDRGHYTEAFF
TRBJ2-4 NA NA TRBV27 TGTGCCAGCACGACACAGGGATCGGACATTGAGTACTTC CASTTQGSDIEYF
TRBJ2-6 NA NA TRBV10-3 TGTGCCATCATCGGGTCCCCCGGGTCTGGGGCCAACGTCCTGACTTTC CAIIGSPGSGANVLTF
TRBJ2-1 NA many TRBV12-3/TRBV12-4 TGTGCCAGCAGTTTGACACAGGTCACACACAATGAGCAGTTCTTC CASSLTQVTHNEQFF
TRBJ1-1 NA NA TRBV7-9 TGTGCCAGCGGCACGGGAAGGGAGAACACTGAAGCTTTCTTT CASGTGRENTEAFF
TRBJ1-1 NA NA TRBV6-5 TGTGCCAGCAGTTACTCGAACGGGGTTGGGGAGACAGAAGCTTTCTTT CASSYSNGVGETEAFF
TRBJ2-5 NA NA TRBV15 TGTGCCACCAGCTCCACGATTCGACCTGAAGAGACCCAGTACTTC CATSSTIRPEETQYF
TRBJ2-7 NA NA TRBV15 TGTGCCACCAGCAGAGCTACAGGTACCTACGAGCAGTACTTC CATSRATGTYEQYF
TRBJ2-1 TRBD1 few TRBV27 TGTGCCAGCAGTCCGGGGACAGGGGCAAACAATGAGCAGTTCTTC CASSPGTGANNEQFF
TRBJ2-1 TRBD2 NA TRBV20-1 TGCAGTGCTAGAGATGCTTTAGCGGGGGGGCCGGGAGAGCAGTTCTTC CSARDALAGGPGEQFF
TRBJ1-2 NA NA TRBV7-6 TGTGCCAGCAGCTTAGGTTCGGGCGCCATAGGAGGCTACACCTTC CASSLGSGAIGGYTF
TRBJ2-5 TRBD2 few TRBV27 TGTGCCAGCAGCCCTGAGCGGGGGGGCCAAGAGACCCAGTACTTC CASSPERGGQETQYF
TRBJ2-2 TRBD1 NA TRBV10-1 TGCGCCAGCAGTGGAGGGACAGGGTTAGCCGGGGAGCTGTTTTTT CASSGGTGLAGELFF
TRBJ1-3 NA NA TRBV5-6 TGTGCCAGCAGCTTGGATACCAGCTCTGGAAACACCATATATTTT CASSLDTSSGNTIYF
TRBJ2-3 NA NA TRBV24-1 TGTGCCACCAGTGATACTGGGGGCGCGACAGATACGCAGTATTTT CATSDTGGATDTQYF
TRBJ1-1 NA few TRBV27 TGTGCCAGCATTGGGGGAGTGAACACTGAAGCTTTCTTT CASIGGVNTEAFF
TRBJ1-2 NA NA TRBV5-6 TGTGCCAGCAGCAAACAAGTCCCTGCCTATGGCTACACCTTC CASSKQVPAYGYTF
TRBJ2-5 NA NA TRBV6-2/TRBV6-3 TGTGCCAGCAGTTTACGGAGTAAACAAGAGACCCAGTACTTC CASSLRSKQETQYF
TRBJ2-1 TRBD1 once TRBV6-1 TGTGCCAGCAGTTATGCAGGGGGCAGTGAGCAGTTCTTC CASSYAGGSEQFF
TRBJ1-2 NA NA TRBV7-2 TGTGCCAGCACCGGGTCGGGGAGCTGGTACAACTATGGCTACACCTTC CASTGSGSWYNYGYTF
TRBJ2-5 TRBD2 many TRBV7-6 TGTGCCAGCAGCTTTGCGGGGGGGCTAGTAATCCAAGAGACCCAGTACTTC CASSFAGGLVIQETQYF
TRBJ1-2 NA few TRBV6-6 TGTGCCAGCAGTTACTATAGACGGAGAACTGAGAAGGGCTACACCTTC CASSYYRRRTEKGYTF
TRBJ1-5 NA NA TRBV12-3/TRBV12-4 TGTGCCAGCAACCCGGGGGGGGACAGCAATCAGCCCCAGCATTTT CASNPGGDSNQPQHF
TRBJ1-1 NA NA TRBV6-5 TGTGCCAGCAGTTTCCAGCTGGACAGAGTTCTTGGGGGTGAAGCTTTCTTT CASSFQLDRVLGGEAFF
TRBJ2-5 NA few TRBV5-5 TGTGCCAGCAGCTCCGAGCTAACAGAGACCCAGTACTTC CASSSELTETQYF
TRBJ1-5 NA many TRBV7-2 TGTGCCAGCAGTAGGGGGGGCAATCAGCCCCAGCATTTT CASSRGGNQPQHF
TRBJ2-1 TRBD1 few TRBV28 TGTGCCAGCAGCAGAACAGGGGTTGAGCAGTTCTTC CASSRTGVEQFF
TRBJ1-1 NA NA TRBV19 TGTGCCAGTAGCACCTACGACGGATTCATGAACACTGAAGCTTTCTTT CASSTYDGFMNTEAFF
TRBJ2-5 TRBD2 few TRBV7-6 TGTGCCAGCAGCTTAGCAGCGGGGGGGAGGCAAGAGACCCAGTACTTC CASSLAAGGRQETQYF
TRBJ2-1 TRBD1 NA TRBV7-9 TGTGCCAGCAGCTTAGGGGGACAGGGAGGCAATGAGCAGTTCTTC CASSLGGQGGNEQFF
TRBJ1-2 NA many TRBV7-9 TGTGCCAGCAGCTTAGTTGGATCGGCCTATGGCTACACCTTC CASSLVGSAYGYTF
TRBJ2-1 TRBD2 NA TRBV27 TGTGCCAGCAGTTTAGGGATTGGGGGGGATGCGAATGAGCAGTTCTTC CASSLGIGGDANEQFF
TRBJ2-3 NA NA TRBV7-9 TGTGCCAGCAGCTTAGGGGTGGGGGGGCCCGCGGATACGCAGTATTTT CASSLGVGGPADTQYF
TRBJ2-3 TRBD1 many TRBV19 TGTGCCAGTACCAGGGACAGTAGTACAGATACGCAGTATTTT CASTRDSSTDTQYF
TRBJ1-2 NA NA TRBV7-3 TGTGCCAGCAGCCCGGGACCCTCGAACTATGGCTACACCTTC CASSPGPSNYGYTF
TRBJ1-1 NA NA TRBV4-1 TGCGCCAGCAGCCAAGAGTCAGGGATTGGAAACACTGAAGCTTTCTTT CASSQESGIGNTEAFF
TRBJ2-3 NA NA TRBV15 TGTGCCACCAGCAGAGATTTGGGGGTCGGAGATACGCAGTATTTT CATSRDLGVGDTQYF
TRBJ1-1 NA few TRBV28 TGTGCCAGCAGTCCGACAGGCCAGGGGACTGAAGCTTTCTTT CASSPTGQGTEAFF
TRBJ2-3 TRBD1 few TRBV5-5 TGTGCCAGCACCCGACAGGGCTACCAATTCACAGATACGCAGTATTTT CASTRQGYQFTDTQYF
TRBJ2-7 NA NA TRBV4-2 TGTGCCAGCAGCCAAGGGTCAGGGGTTACCTACGAGCAGTACTTC CASSQGSGVTYEQYF
TRBJ2-1 NA many TRBV7-2 TGTGCCAGCAGGCCAGGTGCAGGGAACTACAATGAGCAGTTCTTC CASRPGAGNYNEQFF
TRBJ1-2 NA NA TRBV12-3/TRBV12-4 TGTGCCAGCAGTTTAGGTCATGTCTATGGCTACACCTTC CASSLGHVYGYTF
TRBJ2-7 NA NA TRBV4-1 TGCGCCAGCAGCCAAGGCCGGGACGGTGGCTACGAGCAGTACTTC CASSQGRDGGYEQYF
TRBJ2-1 NA NA TRBV12-3/TRBV12-4 TGTGCCAGCAGTTTAGTCGCCCCCTACAATGAGCAGTTCTTC CASSLVAPYNEQFF
TRBJ2-1 NA NA TRBV2 TGTGCCAGCAGTGGTCGGGGGCCGAGACATGAGCAGTTCTTC CASSGRGPRHEQFF
TRBJ2-2 NA many TRBV7-8 TGTGCCAGCAGCTTAGTGGAACATATGAACACCGGGGAGCTGTTTTTT CASSLVEHMNTGELFF
TRBJ2-2 NA NA TRBV19 TGTGCCAGTAGTTTAACAGGGAGGGACACCGGGGAGCTGTTTTTT CASSLTGRDTGELFF
TRBJ1-1 NA NA TRBV6-1 TGTGCCAGCAGTGAACCCCTCCGAGGGAAAGAAGCTTTCTTT CASSEPLRGKEAFF
TRBJ1-1 NA once TRBV6-1 TGTGCCAGCAGTGTTACTCCGACGGTTGAAGCTTTCTTT CASSVTPTVEAFF